These T cell receptor beta chains were read from a single sample in a study of cytotoxic CD8 clonotypes in ibrutinib-treated CLL. Produced via immunoSEQ multiplex PCR; TCRdb's table is partial and in-frame only. The repertoire consists of about 250,000 clones, with roughly 70% occurring once and the leading ten covering 15%. The source was PBMCs, collected after 24 months of ibrutinib treatment. Receptor source: a human donor with chronic lymphocytic leukemia. Each CDR3 is given with its conserved first and last residue. D genes are given only for firm matches. Clone size is not always given. Where it is, it says once, few, many or a class for expanded clones.

>TRBJ2-3|once|-|TRBV7-2
CASRTPGPDTQYF
TGTGCCAGCAGAACCCCTGGCCCAGATACGCAGTATTTT
>TRBJ1-2|few|-|TRBV9
CASSAPPTF
TGTGCCAGCAGCGCCCCCCCAACCTTC
>TRBJ2-1|-|-|TRBV5-4
CASSPSWSGSYNEQFF
TGTGCCAGCAGCCCGTCGTGGAGTGGTTCCTACAATGAGCAGTTCTTC
>TRBJ2-7|-|-|TRBV7-2
CASSLGGGAEEQYF
TGTGCCAGCAGCTTAGGGGGGGGCGCGGAAGAGCAGTACTTC
>TRBJ1-1|-|-|TRBV7-2
CASSFLGRMNTEAFF
TGTGCCAGCAGCTTTTTGGGACGGATGAACACTGAAGCTTTCTTT
>TRBJ2-7|-|TRBD2|TRBV14
CASSPLGAGATYEQYF
TGTGCCAGCAGCCCGTTAGGAGCGGGGGCCACCTACGAGCAGTACTTC
>TRBJ2-1|-|-|TRBV19
CASSIVGAVWSYNEQFF
TGTGCCAGTAGTATTGTTGGAGCGGTGTGGTCCTACAATGAGCAGTTCTTC
>TRBJ1-5|-|-|TRBV7-9
CASSGRDFNQPQHF
TGTGCCAGCAGCGGTCGGGACTTTAATCAGCCCCAGCATTTT
>TRBJ2-3|-|-|TRBV5-1
CASSRGEGTDTQYF
TGCGCCAGCAGCCGGGGAGAAGGGACAGATACGCAGTATTTT
>TRBJ2-1|few|-|TRBV5-1
CASSYQGYNEQFF
TGCGCCAGCAGCTATCAGGGTTACAATGAGCAGTTCTTC